This T cell receptor (beta chain) was found in a study of blood T cell dynamics during melanoma immunotherapy (dated by TCRdb to the early 2020s). Some background on the complete study: Patients had metastatic melanoma and received first-line pembrolizumab or nivolumab plus ipilimumab as standard of care in the United Kingdom. Peripheral T cell receptor repertoires of metastatic melanoma patients were profiled before and after one cycle of checkpoint inhibitor therapy to find early correlates of response. Consecutive patients formed a training cohort, and a further independent group of patients from the same centre was pooled into an external validation set.

A fixed 350 ng of DNA was loaded for every bulk PBMC sample. TCR beta CDR3 sequences were amplified from genomic DNA using the immunoSEQ TCRb Assay kit according to manufacturer instructions. The KAPA Library Quantification Kit for Illumina platforms was used to quantify the pooled libraries by qPCR. Pooled libraries were sequenced on an Illumina NextSeq 500, clustered at roughly 0.55-1.1 pM. In the paper's pipeline: Analysis of the TCR data relied on immunoSEQ ANALYZER and the R LymphoSeq package. A rearrangement efficiency score was calculated as productive divided by the sum of productive and non-productive CDR3 sequences. Within each patient, timepoints were compared pairwise for clonality, measured with the Gini coefficient, and for diversity, measured with the Renyi index at alpha=1. In LymphoSeq, clonal relatedness was computed with an edit distance of 3 and repertoire similarity was computed with the Bhattacharyya coefficient. Linear discriminant analysis on week-3 changes in clonality and diversity was built with the R MASS and caret packages to classify response. TCRdb obtained this table from immuneACCESS and retained in-frame rearrangements with V and J assigned. These tables miss some clones; where compared with another copy, unresolved V genes account for less than half of the shortfall, and the remainder is unexplained. V and J calls and clone size come straight from that table; D and trimming were deduced from the DNA. This sample comprises approximately 15,000 clones, around 85% of them detected only once. The ten largest clones add up to roughly 4.8% of the sample.

Regarding this clone: Its cognate antigen has yet to be identified. No much larger clone exists at a distance of one base, and base qualities are not known.

The junction carries 13 bases between V and J, which are trimmed by 1 base and 4 bases respectively. Reading the germline V gene gives CDR1 SGHNT and CDR2 YENEEA. The CDR3 goes from the cysteine to the phenylalanine over 15 residues. Only the CDR3 DNA is retained, 45 bases long and in frame from the first base. The time point label, read with the paper, signifies: pre-treatment baseline. Blood samples were taken before treatment (T0) and at week 3 (W3), following the first cycle of checkpoint blockade. Except for two patients with rapid clinical progression, response was assessed 12 weeks after the first infusion by RECIST 1.1; disease control meant complete response, partial response or stable disease. Patients were not eligible if they had prior systemic cancer treatment, concomitant immunosuppressant therapy or synchronous other active malignancies. Both bulk PBMC and plasma cell-free DNA were sequenced for TCR beta so that circulating cells and T cell turnover could be tracked. Lymphoprep and SepMate tubes were used to isolate PBMC from blood, and red cell lysis was then performed. DNA from PBMC and sorted T cell subsets was extracted with QIAamp DNA Blood Mini kits.

Overall results and qualifications from the work: A bifurcated reorganization of the PBMC repertoire at W3, with increased clonality or increased diversity, was observed in patients who later achieved disease control, unlike in progressors. The study was unable to establish whether the T cell clones driving the repertoire changes were melanoma-specific or instead reflected general immune activation. The relatively small sample size was acknowledged as a potential limitation on generalization of the results.

The receptor was isolated from a human donor with melanoma. The V and J genes are TRBV11-3 and TRBJ1-2; the D gene is not confidently resolved. The sequencing used blood, collected from a patient treated with checkpoint blockade. The CDR3 protein sequence reads: CASSLGWTGFYGYTF. DNA sequence: TGTGCCAGCAGCTTAGGCTGGACGGGGTTCTATGGCTACACCTTC. The full variable domain, completed from the reference TRBV11-3 and TRBJ1-2 proteins outside the CDR3, reads EAGVVQSPRYKIIEKKQPVAFWCNPISGHNTLYWYLQNLGQGPELLIRYENEEAVDDSQLPKDRFSAERLKGVDSTLKIQPAELGDSAVYLCASSLGWTGFYGYTFGSGTRLTVV.